This T cell receptor (beta chain) was profiled in a study of shared clonotypes between healthy human individuals. Healthy and HIV-negative, the adult donors had no recent acute infections or vaccinations. For unsorted samples, genomic DNA was extracted from around 96 million PBMCs. Findings and caveats of the study: Having only a few donors restricted how much genetic and exposure-history diversity was captured.

V was shortened by 4 bases and J by 9 bases, with 10 bases between the two germline ends. The germline V gene has CDR1 LNHDA and CDR2 SQIVND (reference sequence). This CDR3 has 12 amino acids. Comment on this clone: Its antigen is unknown.

Original analysis: ImmunoSEQ gave junction-only sequences without quality scores, so filtering differed. TCRdb's table, derived via immunoSEQ multiplex PCR, lists solely in-frame clones and lacks some. Clone size and V and J calls were adopted from that table, with D and trimming inferred from the DNA. The sample includes fewer than 550,000 clones, about 75% of them seen just once. Sequencing was performed on PBMCs. The gene calls are TRBV19 and TRBJ2-1, with D possibly being TRBD1 (5 bases). This receptor was identified in a woman aged 40 to 55 in good health. Some clones in this sample may be carry-over from other donors' samples. The CDR3 DNA reads TGTGCCAGTAGTACCTCAGGGATTGAGCAGTTCTTC. It codes for CASSTSGIEQFF.